This is a list of T cell receptor beta chains from one sample in a study of blood T cell repertoires in COVID-19. Profiling relied on immunoSEQ multiplex PCR, and the TCRdb table lists in-frame clones only, not all of them. The table shows 200,000 to 250,000 clones, with approximately 75% occurring only once. The sequencing sample was made of PBMCs or T cells enriched from blood (not recorded which). These receptors were collected from a man aged 35 to 55 who had recovered from COVID-19. The CDR3 runs from the conserved cysteine through the conserved F or W. The D gene is left open where the match is weak. The size of a clone is reported for some rows only, either as once, few or many, or as a class for expanded clones.

J | D | size | V | CDR3 | DNA
TRBJ2-7 | . | few | TRBV5-1 | CASSYQGRNYEQYF | TGCGCCAGCAGCTATCAGGGGAGAAACTACGAGCAGTACTTC
TRBJ2-2 | . | few | TRBV19 | CASSRGGQDGELFF | TGTGCCAGTAGCCGCGGGGGCCAGGACGGGGAGCTGTTTTTT
TRBJ1-2 | TRBD1 | . | TRBV6-5 | CASSDRATNYGYTF | TGTGCCAGCAGCGACAGGGCCACTAACTATGGCTACACCTTC
TRBJ1-2 | . | . | TRBV9 | CASSVGLRDGYTF | TGTGCCAGCAGCGTAGGTCTTCGGGATGGCTACACCTTC
TRBJ1-1 | TRBD1 | . | TRBV29-1 | CSVKNPVGQGDSEAFF | TGCAGCGTTAAAAACCCTGTGGGACAGGGGGACTCTGAAGCTTTCTTT
TRBJ1-1 | TRBD1 | . | TRBV27 | CASSLSGTGAPEAFF | TGTGCCAGCAGTTTATCGGGGACAGGGGCCCCGGAGGCTTTCTTT
TRBJ2-1 | . | . | TRBV5-1 | CASSGRGNNEQFF | TGCGCCAGCTCTGGCAGGGGCAACAATGAGCAGTTCTTC
TRBJ1-2 | . | . | TRBV7-9 | CASSSSGTKWDYTF | TGTGCCAGCAGCTCAAGCGGGACCAAATGGGACTACACCTTC
TRBJ1-6 | TRBD1 | . | TRBV10-3 | CAIRTGDNSPLHF | TGTGCCATTAGGACAGGGGATAATTCACCCCTCCACTTT
TRBJ1-1 | . | . | TRBV7-3 | CASSLIGVQPNTEAFF | TGTGCCAGCAGCTTAATAGGGGTACAACCGAACACTGAAGCTTTCTTT
TRBJ1-1 | TRBD1 | . | TRBV9 | CASTVTGGDTEAFF | TGTGCCAGCACCGTCACAGGGGGGGACACTGAAGCTTTCTTT
TRBJ1-1 | . | few | TRBV19 | CASSMQGLSTEAFF | TGTGCCAGTAGTATGCAGGGGTTGAGCACTGAAGCTTTCTTT
TRBJ1-2 | . | . | TRBV7-9 | CASSFNDRSGYTF | TGTGCCAGCAGCTTTAACGACAGAAGTGGCTACACCTTC
TRBJ1-6 | TRBD1 | few | TRBV19 | CASDRVDSGSPLHF | TGTGCCAGTGACAGGGTGGATTCGGGTTCACCCCTCCACTTT
TRBJ1-2 | . | . | TRBV5-1 | CASSISGQQDGYTF | TGCGCCAGCAGCATCTCCGGACAGCAGGATGGCTACACCTTC
TRBJ2-7 | . | . | TRBV25-1 | CASSQLGSGYYEQYF | TGTGCCAGCAGTCAGTTGGGCTCTGGGTACTACGAGCAGTACTTC
TRBJ1-1 | . | . | TRBV3-1/TRBV3-2 | CASSPRQYPYTEAFF | TGTGCCAGCAGCCCAAGACAGTATCCTTACACTGAAGCTTTCTTT
TRBJ2-7 | TRBD1 | . | TRBV9 | CASSARTGASSYEQYF | TGTGCCAGCAGCGCCCGGACAGGGGCGAGCTCCTACGAGCAGTACTTC
TRBJ1-2 | TRBD1 | . | TRBV6-5 | CASSLTGNYGYTF | TGTGCCAGCAGTCTGACAGGGAACTATGGCTACACCTTC
TRBJ1-5 | . | . | TRBV21-1 | CAGTVRGNRNQPQHF | TGTGCCGGGACAGTCAGGGGAAATCGCAATCAGCCCCAGCATTTT
TRBJ2-1 | . | . | TRBV9 | CASSGALWDPGNEQFF | TGTGCCAGCAGTGGGGCACTATGGGATCCTGGCAATGAGCAGTTCTTC
TRBJ1-2 | TRBD1 | . | TRBV5-1 | CASSLGTGVGGYTF | TGCGCCAGCAGCTTGGGGACAGGGGTAGGTGGCTACACCTTC
TRBJ1-4 | . | . | TRBV30 | CAWSSWTRGEKLFF | TGTGCCTGGAGTTCCTGGACCCGGGGAGAAAAACTGTTTTTT
TRBJ1-6 | TRBD1 | . | TRBV29-1 | CSVILGQGNSPLHF | TGCAGCGTTATATTGGGACAGGGAAATTCACCCCTCCACTTT
TRBJ2-7 | . | . | TRBV6-1 | CASSEGHPVWYEQYF | TGTGCCAGCAGTGAAGGACACCCAGTTTGGTACGAGCAGTACTTC